Below are 32 T cell receptor beta chains sequenced from a single sample in a study of blood T cell repertoires in COVID-19 (dated by TCRdb to about 2020). Library prep was done by the immunoSEQ multiplex PCR assay. TCRdb stores this immuneACCESS table with in-frame sequences only. Part of the clones is absent; in the studies checked, under half of the shortfall reflects unresolved V genes, and no reason is known for the rest. Present in this sample are about 190,000 clones, around three quarters of which were seen just once. The top ten constitute roughly a sixth of the sample. The sample consisted of PBMCs or T cells enriched from blood (not recorded which). The source is a woman aged 50 to 65 with acute COVID-19.

This clone was found once. This chain joins TRBV9 and TRBJ2-2; 11 bases match TRBD2. V trimming: 4 bases; J trimming: 3 bases; junction bases outside the gene matches: 11. CDR3 size: 18 residues. Germline lookup yields CDR1 SGDLS and CDR2 YYNGEE. CDR3 DNA: TGTGCCAGCAGCCCCCCCTTAGCGGGGGGGCGGGACACCGGGGAGCTGTTTTTT. It yields the protein CASSPPLAGGRDTGELFF.

This chain connects TRBV14 to TRBJ1-1; D not resolved. Per germline, CDR1 SGHDN and CDR2 FVKESK. The CDR3 covers 11 residues. The V end lost 4 bases, the J end lost 11 bases, and 11 bases lay between the germline ends. Here the CDR3 DNA reads TGTGCCAGCAGCCGCGGGGTGAACGCTTTCTTT. Protein: CASSRGVNAFF. The whole variable domain, filled in from reference TRBV14 and TRBJ1-1, reads EAGVTQFPSHSVIEKGQTVTLRCDPISGHDNLYWYRRVMGKEIKFLLHFVKESKQDESGMPNNRFLAERTGGTYSTLKVQPAELEDSGVYFCASSRGVNAFFGQGTRLTVV.

The genes are TRBV3-1 (or the pseudogene TRBV3-2) and TRBJ2-2; TRBD2 agrees at 14 bases. Trimming took 4 bases from V and 1 from J; bases not matched to a gene: 5. The CDR3 is 18 residues long. The germline CDR1 and CDR2 sequences are LGHDT and YNNKEL (reference sequence). DNA for the CDR3: TGTGCCAGCAGCCCTCCCGGGACTAGCGGGGGGAACACCGGGGAGCTGTTTTTT. Translating gives CASSPPGTSGGNTGELFF.

The V gene is TRBV7-9, the J gene TRBJ1-1, with a weak D call TRBD1 (5 bases). The V gene lost 5 bases and the J gene lost 7 bases, with 20 bases spanning the gap. The CDR3 is 15 amino acids. The V gene's germline CDR1 is SEHNR and CDR2 FQNEAQ (reference sequence). The CDR3 here is CASSRRGGVSDEAFF. The CDR3 region has the DNA TGTGCCAGCAGCCGCCGGGGGGGAGTGAGTGATGAAGCTTTCTTT.

The chain combines TRBV5-5 with TRBJ2-1; D unclear. This CDR3 is 14 amino acids long. Germline assignment: CDR1 SGHKS and CDR2 YYEKEE (reference sequence). Trimming pared 0 bases from V and 2 bases from J, leaving 6 bases between. The CDR3 nucleotides are TGTGCCAGCAGCTTGGTAACAGCCTACAATGAGCAGTTCTTC. Translation: CASSLVTAYNEQFF.

The rearrangement uses TRBV18 and TRBJ1-1; TRBD1 is a possible D gene (5 bases). The germline V gene encodes CDR1 KGHSH and CDR2 LQKENI. This CDR3 contains 14 residues. Trimming took off 8 bases at V and 0 bases at J, with 13 bases between the two ends. CDR3 amino acids: CASNERQLNTEAFF. The CDR3 DNA is TGTGCCAGCAATGAGAGACAGCTGAACACTGAAGCTTTCTTT.

The chain couples TRBV5-5 to TRBJ2-1, with TRBD1 identical over 8 bases. The J segment lost 9 bases and the V segment lost 5 bases, leaving 10 bases of the junction unmatched. CDR1 SGHKS and CDR2 YYEKEE come from the germline V gene (reference sequence). The CDR3 is made up of 14 amino acids. The CDR3 sequence: CASSYTTTGGEQFF. CDR3 DNA: TGTGCCAGCAGTTATACAACTACAGGGGGTGAGCAGTTCTTC. The whole variable domain, filled in from reference TRBV5-5 and TRBJ2-1, reads DAGVTQSPTHLIKTRGQQVTLRCSPISGHKSVSWYQQVLGQGPQFIFQYYEKEERGRGNFPDRFSARQFPNYSSELNVNALLLGDSALYLCASSYTTTGGEQFFGPGTRLTVL.

The chain links TRBV19 to TRBJ1-2; 7 bases agree with TRBD1. Per the germline V gene, CDR1 is LNHDA and CDR2 is SQIVND (reference sequence). CDR3 length: 14 residues. V was clipped by 7 bases and J by 5 bases; unmatched bases: 10. The CDR3 DNA reads as TGTGCCAGTAAATCCCCCGACAGGGTTTATGGCTACACCTTC. Its protein is CASKSPDRVYGYTF.

A remark on this clone: This specimen includes other DNA sequences encoding the same CDR3. The chain carries TRBV5-1 and TRBJ2-2; 10 nucleotides agree with TRBD1. V was clipped by 5 bases and J by 7 bases; unmatched bases: 8. CDR1 is SGHRS and CDR2 is YFSETQ in the germline V gene. The CDR3 runs 15 residues. CDR3 amino acids: CASSLPGTGVGELFF. DNA of the CDR3: TGCGCCAGCAGTTTACCCGGGACAGGGGTCGGGGAGCTGTTTTTT.

The J gene is TRBJ1-1, the V gene TRBV6-5, with 8 bases that match TRBD1. Germline assignment: CDR1 MNHEY and CDR2 SVGAGI. The V and J ends lost 6 bases and 3 bases, in that order; junction bases with no gene match: 9. This CDR3 spans 15 amino acids. The CDR3 DNA reads as TGTGCCAGCAGGTCCGACAGGGGCTTGTACACTGAAGCTTTCTTT. It codes for CASRSDRGLYTEAFF.

This clone was seen only a few times. The chain combines TRBV29-1 with TRBJ1-5, with D unresolved. The CDR3 is made up of 13 amino acids. From germline, CDR1 is SQVTM and CDR2 ANQGSEA. The V end was cut by 3 bases, the J end by 3 bases, with 9 bases between. Written as DNA, the CDR3 is TGCAGCGTTGAGGAACAGCCCAATCAGCCCCAGCATTTT. This translates into CSVEEQPNQPQHF.

This clone has just a few counts. The chain links TRBV5-8 to TRBJ1-1, with 9 positions matching TRBD1. Trimming removed 4 bases from V and 3 bases from J; junction bases left unmatched: 7. Germline CDR1 is SGHTS and CDR2 is YDEGEE. The CDR3 spans 15 residues. CDR3 loop: CASSPTRQGDTEAFF. CDR3 nucleotides: TGTGCCAGCAGCCCTACCCGACAGGGGGACACTGAAGCTTTCTTT.

The gene calls are TRBV7-9 and TRBJ1-5; 8 bases align to TRBD1. After removal of 3 bases from V and 5 bases from J, the junction contained 6 bases not matched to a gene. This CDR3 is 15 amino acids long. CDR1 SEHNR and CDR2 FQNEAQ come from the germline V gene (reference sequence). As DNA, the CDR3 is TGTGCCAGCAGCTTCACGACAGGGGTTGATCAGCCCCAGCATTTT. As protein: CASSFTTGVDQPQHF.

The gene calls are TRBV29-1 and TRBJ1-4; no clear D gene. Germline lookup yields CDR1 SQVTM and CDR2 ANQGSEA. The CDR3 totals 14 residues. Deletions cut 4 bases from V and 0 bases from J, with 9 bases between. The CDR3 spells CSVAATATNEKLFF. Here the CDR3 DNA reads TGCAGCGTTGCGGCGACTGCAACTAATGAAAAACTGTTTTTT.

The chain links TRBV7-8 to TRBJ2-7; TRBD2 might be the D (6 bases). Germline CDR1 reads SGHVS; CDR2 reads FQNEAQ. The V gene lost 2 bases and the J gene lost 4 bases, with 9 bases spanning the gap. The CDR3 consists of 13 residues. Written as DNA, the CDR3 is TGTGCCAGCAGCTTATCTAGCGCTTACGAGCAGTACGTC. Protein product: CASSLSSAYEQYV.

This clone came up a few times. The rearrangement links TRBV3-1 (or the pseudogene TRBV3-2) to TRBJ1-1; TRBD1 matches at 8 bases. Germline V gene lookup returns CDR1 LGHDT and CDR2 YNNKEL (reference sequence). This CDR3 comprises 14 residues. Trimming removed 5 bases from V and 2 bases from J; junction bases left unmatched: 4. The CDR3 spells CASSYQGANTEAFF. CDR3 nucleotides: TGTGCCAGCAGCTACCAGGGGGCCAACACTGAAGCTTTCTTT.

The J gene is TRBJ1-6, the V gene TRBV6-5; D perhaps matches TRBD1 (5 bases). The CDR3 runs 15 residues. Trimming took off 0 bases at V and 7 bases at J, with 10 bases between the two ends. Germline CDR1 MNHEY, CDR2 SVGAGI. In nucleotides, the CDR3 is TGTGCCAGCAGTTACTCGAACAGGAAAAATTCACCCCTCCACTTT. Translation gives CASSYSNRKNSPLHF.

The V call is TRBV9, the J call TRBJ1-6, with TRBD1 matching 10 bases. With V trimmed by 3 bases and J by 6 bases, 3 bases remained unmatched. The CDR3 is 15 amino acids. The germline CDR1 and CDR2 sequences are SGDLS and YYNGEE. The CDR3 DNA follows: TGTGCCAGCAGCGACCGGGACAGGGGTAATTCACCCCTCCACTTT. This encodes CASSDRDRGNSPLHF.

The chain couples TRBV6-1 to TRBJ2-2; tentatively, D is TRBD1 (6 bases). CDR3 length: 13 residues. Germline V gives CDR1 MNHNS, CDR2 SASEGT. The V end lost 2 bases, the J end lost 7 bases, and 8 bases lay between the germline ends. The CDR3 region is CASSEYRDGELFF. CDR3 DNA: TGTGCCAGCAGTGAATACAGGGACGGGGAGCTGTTTTTT.

The chain is built from TRBV6-1 and TRBJ1-5; TRBD1 might be the D (5 bases). The V end was cut by 1 base, the J end by 11 bases, with 12 bases between. CDR1 and CDR2 from the germline V gene are MNHNS and SASEGT. This CDR3 has 13 residues. This chain's CDR3 is CASSEEAGRSQHF. In nucleotides, the CDR3 is TGTGCCAGCAGTGAAGAGGCGGGACGGTCCCAGCATTTT.

The CDR3 loop is CASSLQSGLALYNEQFF. CDR3 in DNA: TGTGCCAGCAGTTTACAATCTGGACTAGCGCTATACAATGAGCAGTTCTTC. The rearrangement joins TRBV28 to TRBJ2-1; 9 positions agree with TRBD2. This CDR3 comprises 17 residues. Germline loops: CDR1 MDHEN, CDR2 SYDVKM. The trim removed 2 bases at V and 4 bases at J, leaving 9 bases unmatched.

The J gene is TRBJ1-1, the V gene TRBV7-3, with a tentative D call TRBD1 (6 bases). Germline CDR1 reads SGHTA; CDR2 reads FQGTGA. V gave up 5 bases and J gave up 4 bases, with 14 bases separating them. The CDR3 has 14 residues. The chain's CDR3 is CASSPGEGLTEAFF. CDR3 DNA sequence: TGTGCCAGCAGCCCAGGGGAGGGACTCACTGAAGCTTTCTTT.

This clone was picked up a small number of times. The V gene is TRBV19, the J gene TRBJ1-1, with D possibly TRBD1 on 6 matching bases. The CDR3 sequence is 15 residues long. The germline V gene has CDR1 LNHDA and CDR2 SQIVND (reference sequence). Trimming stripped 6 bases from V and 0 bases from J, with 14 bases between. The CDR3 bases are TGTGCCAGTAGACAGGGTAGCGGGATGAACACTGAAGCTTTCTTT. Its translation: CASRQGSGMNTEAFF.

This chain uses TRBV7-2 with TRBJ1-2; no clear D. Germline lookup yields CDR1 SGHTA and CDR2 FQGNSA. The CDR3 contains 14 residues. V lost 5 bases, J lost 0 bases, and 10 bases lay in between. Written as DNA, the CDR3 is TGTGCCAGCAGCGAACAGTCGTCTAACTATGGCTACACCTTC. This sequence encodes CASSEQSSNYGYTF.

The chain combines TRBV24-1 with TRBJ2-5; a weak D match, TRBD1 (7 bases). V was cut by 9 bases and J by 1 base, with 14 bases left in between. The CDR3 sequence is 14 residues long. CDR1 and CDR2 from the germline V gene are KGHDR and SFDVKD. As DNA, the CDR3 is TGTGCCACCGAGGGGGCGGGGTTCCAAGAGACCCAGTACTTC. This encodes CATEGAGFQETQYF.

This rearrangement joins TRBV4-1 to TRBJ1-2, with 7 bases identical to TRBD1. J lost 8 bases, V lost 1 base, and 7 bases had no gene match. Germline V lookup: CDR1 MGHRA, CDR2 YSYEKL. The CDR3 loop spans 14 amino acids. CDR3 protein: CASSQVPTGVGYTF. CDR3 nucleotides: TGCGCCAGCAGCCAAGTACCAACAGGGGTAGGCTACACCTTC.

This chain links TRBV5-1 with TRBJ1-5, with D unresolved. Germline CDR1 and CDR2: SGHRS and YFSETQ. This CDR3 has 14 residues. Trimming cost V 4 bases and J 0 bases, with 8 bases left between them. The CDR3 reads CASSPGSSNQPQHF. The CDR3 nucleotides read TGCGCCAGCAGCCCCGGGTCTAGCAATCAGCCCCAGCATTTT.

The table lists this clone with a few counts. The chain combines TRBV24-1 with TRBJ1-5; a weak D match, TRBD1 (6 bases). Germline V CDR1 and CDR2: KGHDR, SFDVKD. This CDR3 has 15 amino acids. Trimming cost V 7 bases and J 2 bases, with 14 bases left between them. The CDR3 coding sequence is TGTGCCACCAGGGGGGGGGCAGGAGGCAATCAGCCCCAGCATTTT. It encodes CATRGGAGGNQPQHF.

The rearrangement uses TRBV10-3 and TRBJ1-6; D may be TRBD1 (6 bases). The CDR3 is made up of 14 amino acids. The germline V and J ends were trimmed by 3 bases and 4 bases, with 7 bases remaining between them. Germline CDR1 is ENHRY and CDR2 is SYGVKD. The CDR3 loop reads CAISDRGYNSPLHF. In DNA, the CDR3 is TGTGCCATCAGTGACAGGGGATATAATTCACCCCTCCACTTT.

V and J are TRBV19 and TRBJ2-1, with unresolved D. This CDR3 comprises 13 residues. Trimming removed 5 bases at V and 5 bases at J, with 10 bases between. Looked up from germline, CDR1 is LNHDA and CDR2 is SQIVND (reference sequence). The CDR3 reads CASSRRSDNEQFF. The DNA for the CDR3 is TGTGCCAGTAGTCGGAGATCTGACAATGAGCAGTTCTTC.

The J gene is TRBJ2-3, the V gene TRBV19; 10 bases agree with TRBD2. The CDR3 totals 14 residues. V lost 6 bases, J lost 5 bases, and 5 bases stayed unmatched. CDR1 and CDR2 from the germline V gene are LNHDA and SQIVND (reference sequence). CDR3 coding DNA: TGTGCCAGTAGCGCTAGCGGGGGAAGAGATACGCAGTATTTT. Translating gives CASSASGGRDTQYF.

CDR3 in amino acids: CASGPRRGTEAFF. The CDR3 coding sequence is TGTGCCAGCGGCCCTCGAAGAGGCACTGAAGCTTTCTTT. The genes are TRBV6-5 and TRBJ1-1; no definite D call. Germline-derived CDR1 and CDR2 are MNHEY and SVGAGI. V shed 8 bases and J shed 4 bases, with 14 bases lying between them. The CDR3 runs to 13 residues.